The 30 T cell receptor beta chains in this list originate from one sample, sequenced in a study of beta chain features in type 1 diabetes. Investigators reverse transcribed all isolated RNA, so they sequenced expressed TCRB transcripts. Generated by immunoSEQ multiplex PCR, the TCRdb table keeps only in-frame clones and is missing some. The table lists 250,000 to 350,000 clones, 11% to 15% of them singletons. Material: central memory CD4+ T cells from blood. Receptor source: a man aged 30 to 39 in good health.

This clone was counted between two and nine times. At one boundary the junction diverges from the germline segment, which might be a read error. The J gene is TRBJ1-1, the V gene TRBV5-4; no definite D call. CDR1 is SGHNT and CDR2 is YYREEE in the germline V gene (reference sequence). This CDR3 contains 13 residues. Here the CDR3 DNA reads TGCGCCAGCAGCCAAGATATGGTTACTGAAGCTTTCTTT. Amino acid sequence: CASSQDMVTEAFF.

The chain joins TRBV6-5 to TRBJ2-1; 8 positions agree with TRBD1. CDR1 and CDR2 (germline): MNHEY, SVGAGI. The CDR3 is 12 amino acids. V lost 6 bases and J lost 9; bases outside the gene matches: 4. This chain's CDR3 is CASSPGGGEQFF. The CDR3 DNA reads as TGTGCCAGCAGCCCAGGGGGCGGTGAGCAGTTCTTC.

This clone was seen more than once but under ten times. The V call is TRBV7-2, the J call TRBJ1-3; possible D gene TRBD1, 6 bases. CDR3 size: 15 residues. Germline CDR1 reads SGHTA; CDR2 reads FQGNSA. V lost 4 bases and J 2 bases, leaving 12 bases between the germline ends. For the CDR3, the DNA is TGTGCCAGCAGCTCCAGGGGCCGAACTGGAAACACCATATATTTT. Translating gives CASSSRGRTGNTIYF.

With regard to this clone: Other DNA variants within this sample encode the same CDR3. V is TRBV9 and J is TRBJ2-5; tentatively, D is TRBD2 (5 bases). Trimming left V 2 bases short and J 2 bases short, with 10 bases between. CDR1 SGDLS and CDR2 YYNGEE come from the germline V gene. This CDR3 contains 14 residues. The CDR3 region is CASSVSGSQETQYF. The CDR3 DNA reads TGTGCCAGCAGCGTCAGCGGTTCTCAAGAGACCCAGTACTTC.

In this sample, this clone turned up many times. This same CDR3 is encoded by further DNA sequences in the sample. J is TRBJ2-3 and V is TRBV7-2; D possibly uses TRBD1 or TRBD2 (5 bases each). Germline V lookup: CDR1 SGHTA, CDR2 FQGNSA. The CDR3 is 13 residues long. Trimming removed 0 bases from V and 4 bases from J, with 5 bases in between. In DNA form, the CDR3 reads TGTGCCAGCAGCTTAGCGGGGGCAGATACGCAGTATTTT. It specifies CASSLAGADTQYF. The variable domain in full, with the rest retrieved from reference TRBV7-2 and TRBJ2-3, is GAGVSQSPSNKVTEKGKDVELRCDPISGHTALYWYRQSLGQGLEFLIYFQGNSAPDKSGLPSDRFSAERTGGSVSTLTIQRTQQEDSAVYLCASSLAGADTQYFGPGTRLTVL.

This sequence joins TRBV19 and TRBJ1-2, with D perhaps TRBD1 (6 bases). This CDR3 has 14 amino acids. Germline V CDR1 and CDR2: LNHDA, SQIVND (reference sequence). The V end was cut by 7 bases, the J end by 8 bases, with 20 bases between. CDR3 sequence reads: CASTRTAAGEGYTF. The CDR3 coding sequence is TGTGCCAGTACCCGGACAGCCGCTGGTGAGGGCTACACCTTC.

The V call is TRBV29-1, the J call TRBJ1-1; 7 bases align to TRBD1. The CDR3 length is 15 residues. Germline CDR1 reads SQVTM; CDR2 reads ANQGSEA. Germline trimming cut 2 bases from V and 0 bases from J; bases unmatched to any gene: 6. CDR3 sequence: CSVERGTEMNTEAFF. CDR3 coding DNA: TGCAGCGTTGAAAGGGGGACAGAAATGAACACTGAAGCTTTCTTT.

There are a few counts of this clone. In DNA, the CDR3 is TGCGCCAGCAGCCCCGGGACTAGCTTTCGCGAGCAGTACTTC. Its protein is CASSPGTSFREQYF. The J gene is TRBJ2-7, the V gene TRBV5-1; 9 nucleotides line up with TRBD2. The germline V gene has CDR1 SGHRS and CDR2 YFSETQ. This CDR3 has 14 amino acids. J gave up 6 bases and V 4 bases, and 8 bases lay outside the gene matches.

This chain connects TRBV19 to TRBJ2-2; 10 bases are a match to TRBD2. The CDR3 is 15 amino acids. Germline V gene data show CDR1 as LNHDA and CDR2 as SQIVND (reference sequence). J gave up 5 bases and V 2 bases, and 2 bases lay outside the gene matches. For the CDR3, the DNA is TGTGCCAGTAGTATACTGACTAGCGGGACCGGGGAGCTGTTTTTT. Its translation: CASSILTSGTGELFF.

This clone was observed a few times. The rearrangement joins TRBV5-5 to TRBJ2-7; D not certain. The germline CDR1 and CDR2 sequences are SGHKS and YYEKEE (reference sequence). V was cut by 4 bases and J by 4 bases, with 6 bases left in between. The CDR3 sequence is 11 residues long. The CDR3 spells CASSEKYEQYF. CDR3 nucleotides: TGTGCCAGCAGCGAGAAATACGAGCAGTACTTC.

There are a few counts of this clone. J is TRBJ1-2 and V is TRBV9, with a possible D match to TRBD1 (5 bases). There are 15 residues in the CDR3. Looked up from germline, CDR1 is SGDLS and CDR2 is YYNGEE. The germline V and J ends were trimmed by 4 bases and 5 bases, with 18 bases remaining between them. The CDR3 spells CASSTRRRGGYGYTF. CDR3 in DNA: TGTGCCAGCAGCACCCGGCGGAGGGGAGGATATGGCTACACCTTC.

This clone has just a few counts. This specimen includes other DNA sequences encoding the same CDR3. V gene TRBV30 combines with J gene TRBJ1-1; possible D gene TRBD1, 5 bases. The germline V gene has CDR1 GTSNPN and CDR2 SVGIG (reference sequence). The CDR3 is made up of 13 amino acids. Trimming removed 0 bases at V and 2 bases at J, with 7 bases between. CDR3 nucleotide sequence: TGTGCCTGGAGTGTTCAGGGAAACACTGAAGCTTTCTTT. Amino acids: CAWSVQGNTEAFF.

The V and J genes are TRBV6-1 and TRBJ1-2, with unresolved D. V was clipped by 2 bases and J by 5 bases, with 6 bases between them. The CDR3 loop spans 12 amino acids. From germline, CDR1 is MNHNS and CDR2 SASEGT. This CDR3 reads CASSERSYGYTF. In nucleotides, the CDR3 is TGTGCCAGCAGTGAACGATCGTATGGCTACACCTTC.

This clone has only a few counts. The chain joins TRBV5-1 to TRBJ2-4; TRBD1 matches 10 bases. The CDR3 totals 13 residues. Trimming cost V 0 bases and J 10 bases; bases outside gene matches: 1. The germline CDR1 and CDR2 sequences are SGHRS and YFSETQ. The CDR3 DNA follows: TGCGCCAGCAGCTTGGGGACAGGGGGTATTCAGTACTTC. Translating gives CASSLGTGGIQYF.

This clone was recorded a few times. The chain couples TRBV18 to TRBJ1-2; D possibly corresponds to TRBD1 (5 bases). V was shortened by 6 bases and J by 4 bases, with 12 bases between the two germline ends. The CDR3 has 13 amino acids. In germline, CDR1 is KGHSH, CDR2 LQKENI. CDR3 bases: TGTGCCAGCTCCCTAGACAGCGCCTATGGCTACACCTTC. Its translation is CASSLDSAYGYTF.

The chain joins TRBV29-1 to TRBJ1-1; maybe TRBD1 (6 bases). CDR1 and CDR2 (germline): SQVTM, ANQGSEA. V shed 7 bases and J shed 5 bases, with 23 bases lying between them. The CDR3 has 15 residues. The CDR3 spells CSAKIDGGQGTEAFF. CDR3 DNA sequence: TGCAGCGCTAAAATCGATGGGGGGCAAGGGACTGAAGCTTTCTTT. The full variable domain, its missing parts supplied by reference TRBV29-1 and TRBJ1-1, is SAVISQKPSRDICQRGTSLTIQCQVDSQVTMMFWYRQQPGQSLTLIATANQGSEATYESGFVIDKFPISRPNLTFSTLTVSNMSPEDSSIYLCSAKIDGGQGTEAFFGQGTRLTVV.

Only a few counts were recorded for this clone. The V gene is TRBV5-1, the J gene TRBJ1-1, with D hard to call. The CDR3 spans 15 residues. Germline-derived CDR1 and CDR2 are SGHRS and YFSETQ. V was clipped by 7 bases and J by 7 bases, with 23 bases between them. CDR3 coding DNA: TGCGCCAGCGGTGATGGATTAGAGCAAACGGGTGAAGCTTTCTTT. Translated: CASGDGLEQTGEAFF.

The J gene is TRBJ2-7, the V gene TRBV2; 9 positions match TRBD1. The CDR3 runs to 14 residues. Trimming removed 7 bases from V and 1 base from J; junction bases left unmatched: 5. Per the germline V gene, CDR1 is SNHLY and CDR2 is FYNNEI. DNA for the CDR3: TGTGCCAGCAAACGGACAGGGGAATCCTACGAGCAGTACGTC. It is translated as CASKRTGESYEQYV.

The gene calls are TRBV5-4 and TRBJ2-7; D remains unclear. This CDR3 is 13 amino acids long. From germline, CDR1 is SGHNT and CDR2 YYREEE (reference sequence). Trimming removed 0 bases from V and 2 bases from J, with 6 bases in between. CDR3 coding DNA: TGTGCCAGCAGCTTGGACTATACCTACGAGCAGTACGTC. Protein: CASSLDYTYEQYV.

The chain is built from TRBV21-1 and TRBJ2-5; the table's D gene call, TRBD2, was not cross checked with the DNA. TRBV21-1 counts as a pseudogene. The CDR3 consists of 15 residues. In nucleotides, the CDR3 is TGTGCCAGCAGCAACCACACGTCAGAGGGAGAGACCCAGTACTTC. Translating it yields CASSNHTSEGETQYF.

This clone appeared a few times. Other DNA sequences in this sample translate to the same CDR3. The chain uses TRBV11-3 and TRBJ2-5; D is uncertain. CDR3 size: 12 residues. Trimming stripped 4 bases from V and 0 bases from J, with 3 bases between. Germline assignment: CDR1 SGHNT and CDR2 YENEEA. The DNA of the CDR3 is TGTGCCAGCAGCTCCAACCAAGAGACCCAGTACTTC. It encodes CASSSNQETQYF.

V usage is TRBV7-9 and J usage is TRBJ2-7; D could derive from TRBD1 or TRBD2 (5 bases each). This CDR3 region has 17 residues. V was pared by 2 bases and J by 0 bases, with 17 bases between. Germline V gene sequence: CDR1 SEHNR, CDR2 FQNEAQ (reference sequence). The CDR3 DNA is TGTGCCAGCAGCTTATTTTTCGGGGCCACTCCCTCCTACGAGCAGTACTTC. It is translated as CASSLFFGATPSYEQYF.

This clone was recorded at least ten times. The CDR3: CASSLLGDGANVLTF. CDR3 nucleotide sequence: TGTGCCAGCAGCTTACTAGGGGATGGGGCCAACGTCCTGACTTTC. This chain uses TRBV7-9 with TRBJ2-6; D might be TRBD1 (5 bases). CDR3 length: 15 amino acids. The V and J ends lost 2 bases and 3 bases respectively, with 8 bases between them. The germline V gene has CDR1 SEHNR and CDR2 FQNEAQ (reference sequence).

V and J are TRBV9 and TRBJ2-3; 13 bases agree with TRBD2. In germline, CDR1 is SGDLS, CDR2 YYNGEE. V was clipped by 4 bases and J by 5 bases; unmatched bases: 22. The CDR3 runs 21 residues. In nucleotides, the CDR3 is TGTGCCAGCAGCAACCGACTAGCGGGAGGACCCGGAGGCGTGGGGGGAGATACGCAGTATTTT. Protein sequence: CASSNRLAGGPGGVGGDTQYF.

This chain links TRBV5-1 with TRBJ2-5, with 11 bases matching TRBD1. This CDR3 is built from 15 residues. The V and J ends lost 4 bases and 7 bases, in that order; junction bases with no gene match: 9. Germline-derived CDR1 and CDR2 are SGHRS and YFSETQ. The CDR3: CASSTGTGGTGTQYF. CDR3 sequence (DNA): TGCGCCAGCAGCACAGGGACAGGGGGAACGGGGACCCAGTACTTC.

This clone was seen only a few times. The chain couples TRBV5-4 to TRBJ1-1; D is unresolved. The CDR3 loop spans 15 amino acids. V was trimmed by 0 bases and J by 4 bases, leaving 13 bases between them. The germline CDR1 and CDR2 sequences are SGHNT and YYREEE (reference sequence). CDR3 protein: CASSLAGLTGTEAFF. As DNA, the CDR3 is TGTGCCAGCAGCTTGGCGGGCCTAACGGGCACTGAAGCTTTCTTT.

The rearrangement joins TRBV14 to TRBJ2-5; D uncertain. The end of the DNA is better explained by TRBJ2-7, so the J call may be wrong. This CDR3 spans 15 amino acids. Germline CDR1 is SGHDN and CDR2 is FVKESK. The CDR3 reads CASSQDSSWRYEQYF. As DNA, the CDR3 is TGTGCCAGCAGCCAAGATTCGAGTTGGCGGTACGAGCAGTACTTC.

Concerning this clone itself: This same CDR3 is encoded by further DNA sequences in the sample. V is TRBV9 and J is TRBJ2-5; 11 bases map to TRBD2. Germline trimming cut 4 bases from V and 2 bases from J; bases unmatched to any gene: 4. This CDR3 is 15 amino acids long. Germline assignment: CDR1 SGDLS and CDR2 YYNGEE. The DNA of the CDR3 is TGTGCCAGCAGCACCCGACTAGCGGGACAAGAGACCCAGTACTTC. Amino acids: CASSTRLAGQETQYF.

The chain links TRBV29-1 to TRBJ2-3; D is perhaps TRBD1 (6 bases). Germline lookup yields CDR1 SQVTM and CDR2 ANQGSEA. This CDR3 has 14 amino acids. V was cut by 4 bases and J by 2 bases, with 13 bases left in between. The CDR3 region is CSVAMGADTDTQYF. CDR3 in DNA: TGCAGCGTTGCTATGGGGGCAGACACAGATACGCAGTATTTT.

CDR3 sequence: CASSLGGSWQGSYNEQFF. As DNA, the CDR3 is TGTGCCAGCAGCTTAGGGGGTTCGTGGCAGGGGTCCTACAATGAGCAGTTCTTC. The rearrangement joins TRBV7-6 to TRBJ2-1; a weak D match, TRBD1 (6 bases). The CDR3 runs to 18 residues. The germline V gene encodes CDR1 SGHVS and CDR2 FNYEAQ. The V end was cut by 1 base, the J end by 1 base, with 17 bases between.